This T cell receptor beta chain was profiled in a study of blood T cell repertoires in COVID-19. Study context: The origin of the acute and convalescent COVID-19 samples was the United States, Italy and Spain. In each case, the material was cDNA or gDNA derived from T cells, B-cell-depleted T cells, or PBMCs.

Clones were read by immunoSEQ multiplex PCR, and TCRdb kept only the in-frame ones, dropping some. The sample lists 200,000 to 250,000 clones, about 90% occurring once. This receptor was obtained from a man aged 60 to 69 with acute or convalescent COVID-19. Sequencing was performed on peripheral blood.

The CDR3 coding sequence is TGTGCCAGCAGCTGGCCGTATGCCGATACGCAGTATTTT. Its translation: CASSWPYADTQYF. The rearrangement links TRBV7-9 to TRBJ2-3; no firm D call. Deletions cut 4 bases from V and 6 bases from J, with 11 bases between. Germline lookup yields CDR1 SEHNR and CDR2 FQNEAQ (reference sequence). The CDR3 has 13 amino acids.